This T cell receptor beta chain was found in a study of memory CD4+ T cells and cytomegalovirus serostatus. The data were produced by immunoSEQ multiplex PCR, yet TCRdb's version contains in-frame clones alone and is incomplete. Of 40,000 to 60,000 clones in the sample, about 77% were seen once. The sort gate was single viable CD3+CD4+CD8-CD45RO+ cells for memory CD4+ T cells. The CDR3 is made up of 15 amino acids. Germline V gene lookup returns CDR1 LNHDA and CDR2 SQIVND (reference sequence). Trimming left V 6 bases short and J 5 bases short, with 16 bases between. The clonotype comes from an adult in good health and CMV-seronegative. The material sequenced was memory CD4+ T cells from blood. V and J are TRBV19 and TRBJ1-4; the D gene is possibly TRBD1 (5 bases). CDR3 sequence: CASRAGAGRNEKLFF. The CDR3 region has the DNA TGTGCCAGTAGGGCCGGGGCAGGCCGGAATGAAAAACTGTTTTTT. The full variable domain, in which reference TRBV19 and TRBJ1-4 provide the parts outside the CDR3, is DGGITQSPKYLFRKEGQNVTLSCEQNLNHDAMYWYRQDPGQGLRLIYYSQIVNDFQKGDIAEGYSVSREKKESFPLTVTSAQKNPTAFYLCASRAGAGRNEKLFFGSGTQLSVL.